This T cell receptor beta chain comes out of a study of T cells in localized non-small cell lung cancer. V dropped 2 bases and J dropped 3 bases, with 8 bases sitting between them. Germline CDR1 reads GTSNPN; CDR2 reads SVGIG (reference sequence). The length of the CDR3 is 12 residues. The method was immunoSEQ multiplex PCR; TCRdb's version includes in-frame clones alone and lacks a portion of them. Of tens of thousands of clones listed, 70% to 90% are singletons. The starting material was peripheral blood, obtained before any cancer treatment. The sequence came from a female donor aged 60 or older with stage I lung adenocarcinoma. J is TRBJ2-7 and V is TRBV30, with a weak D call TRBD2 (5 bases). CDR3 protein: CAWSIRDYEQYF. CDR3 DNA sequence: TGTGCCTGGAGTATCCGGGACTACGAGCAGTACTTC. Filled out from reference TRBV30 and TRBJ2-7, the complete variable domain reads SQTIHQWPATLVQPVGSPLSLECTVEGTSNPNLYWYRQAAGRGLQLLFYSVGIGQISSEVPQNLSASRPQDRQFILSSKKLLLSDSGFYLCAWSIRDYEQYFGPGTRLTVT.